The 7 T cell receptor beta chains below all came from one sample that was sequenced in a study of T-cell reconstitution after alpha-beta-depleted transplantation in children. This sample's TCRbeta library carried unique molecular identifier barcodes. From the PCR reads, TCRdb called clonotypes with MiXCR, one entry per CDR3 protein. The sample contains approximately 230,000 distinct CDR3 sequences, about 24% of which appear only once. This sample comprised PBMCs, mostly from graft donor cells, obtained 360 days after TCRalphabeta/CD19-depleted stem cell transplant. These receptors were collected from a female patient aged 2-9 years who had a stem cell transplant for congenital amegakaryocytic thrombocytopenia, so the T cells may come from the graft donor.

This sequence joins TRBV12-3 or TRBV12-4 and TRBJ2-4; D gene unclear. V gave up 5 bases and J gave up 6 bases, with 8 bases separating them. The CDR3 length is 12 residues. The CDR3 spells CASSTVPNIQYF. The CDR3 nucleotides are TGTGCCAGCAGTACCGTACCAAACATTCAGTACTTC.

This clonotype was detected many times. The chain joins TRBV10-3 to TRBJ2-1; perhaps D is TRBD1 or TRBD2 (6 bases each). Trimming took 6 bases from V and 5 from J, leaving 17 bases between them. The length of the CDR3 is 15 residues. Germline lookup yields CDR1 ENHRY and CDR2 SYGVKD. CDR3 sequence reads: CAISARGLTNNEQFF. The DNA for the CDR3 is TGTGCCATCAGCGCCAGGGGACTGACGAACAATGAGCAGTTCTTC.

The J gene is TRBJ2-7, the V gene TRBV2; 10 bases line up with TRBD1. This CDR3 region has 17 residues. The V gene end was trimmed by 7 bases and the J gene end by 2 bases; junction bases not matched to a gene: 14. Germline-derived CDR1 and CDR2 are SNHLY and FYNNEI. The CDR3 nucleotides are TGTGCCAGCACCAAGTCTTACCGGGACAGGGGAGCCTACGAGCAGTACTTC. Translating gives CASTKSYRDRGAYEQYF.

The rearrangement joins TRBV3-1 to TRBJ1-3; 8 nucleotides align to TRBD1. The CDR3 is made up of 16 amino acids. V was clipped by 4 bases and J by 0 bases; unmatched bases: 5. Germline V gene data show CDR1 as LGHDT and CDR2 as YNNKEL (reference sequence). The CDR3 DNA reads as TGTGCCAGCAGCCGGAGGGGACAGGCCTCTGGAAACACCATATATTTT. It is translated as CASSRRGQASGNTIYF. The complete variable domain, with remaining parts taken from reference TRBV3-1 and TRBJ1-3, reads DTAVSQTPKYLVTQMGNDKSIKCEQNLGHDTMYWYKQDSKKFLKIMFSYNNKELIINETVPNRFSPKSPDKAHLNLHINSLELGDSAVYFCASSRRGQASGNTIYFGEGSWLTVV.

This clonotype has only a few counts. The rearrangement joins TRBV29-1 to TRBJ2-3; the match to TRBD2 covers 9 bases. The V gene's germline CDR1 is SQVTM and CDR2 ANQGSEA. The CDR3 runs to 14 residues. V shed 6 bases and J 0 bases; nucleotides not matched to a gene: 4. CDR3 sequence (DNA): TGCAGCGTCGCTAGCGGGACGAGCACAGATACGCAGTATTTT. This gives the protein CSVASGTSTDTQYF.

This clonotype was seen more than once but under ten times. CDR3 DNA: TGCAGTGCAGCAGCGGGTACTACAGATACGCAGTATTTT. Protein sequence: CSAAAGTTDTQYF. V usage is TRBV20-1 and J usage is TRBJ2-3; tentative D call: TRBD2 (6 bases). V was pared by 6 bases and J by 3 bases, with 13 bases between. Germline loops: CDR1 DFQATT, CDR2 SNEGSKA (reference sequence). The CDR3 contains 13 residues.

This chain joins TRBV7-6 and TRBJ2-2; 8 bases line up with TRBD2. Germline lookup yields CDR1 SGHVS and CDR2 FNYEAQ. V gave up 5 bases and J gave up 4 bases; unmatched junction bases: 9. This CDR3 is 16 amino acids long. The CDR3 region has the DNA TGTGCCAGCAGCCTTAGCGGGACTCCCGGCACCGGGGAGCTGTTTTTT. Its protein is CASSLSGTPGTGELFF.